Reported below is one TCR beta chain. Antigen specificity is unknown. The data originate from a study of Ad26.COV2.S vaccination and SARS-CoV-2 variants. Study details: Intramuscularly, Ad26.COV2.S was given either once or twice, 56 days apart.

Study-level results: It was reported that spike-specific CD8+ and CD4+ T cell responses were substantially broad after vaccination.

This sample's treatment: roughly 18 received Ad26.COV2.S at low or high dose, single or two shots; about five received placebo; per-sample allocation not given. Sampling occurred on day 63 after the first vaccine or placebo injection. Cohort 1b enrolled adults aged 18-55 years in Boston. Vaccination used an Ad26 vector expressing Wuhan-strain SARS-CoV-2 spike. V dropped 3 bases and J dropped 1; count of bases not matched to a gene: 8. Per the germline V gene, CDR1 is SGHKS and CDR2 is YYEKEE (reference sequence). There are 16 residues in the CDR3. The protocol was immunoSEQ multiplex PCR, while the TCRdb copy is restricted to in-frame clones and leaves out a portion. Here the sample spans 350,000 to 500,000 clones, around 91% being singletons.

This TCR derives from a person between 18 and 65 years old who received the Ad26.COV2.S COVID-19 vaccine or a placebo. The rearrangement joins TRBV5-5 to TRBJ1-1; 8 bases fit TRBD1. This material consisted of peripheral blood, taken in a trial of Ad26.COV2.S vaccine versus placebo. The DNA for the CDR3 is TGTGCCAGCAGCTGGCCGGACAGGGCGCCGAACACTGAAGCTTTCTTT. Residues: CASSWPDRAPNTEAFF.